The clone carrying this TCR beta chain was detected many times. Germline CDR1 and CDR2: LNHNV and YYDKDF (reference sequence). The CDR3 sequence is 15 residues long. Between the trimmed V and J ends, which lost 0 bases and 6 bases, there was a span of 15 bases. These data come from a study of identical twins. Unique molecular identifiers were present on cDNA, and template switching added a universal primer site. Each CDR3 protein is one row after TCRdb ran MiXCR on the 5' RACE reads. The table includes approximately 670,000 distinct CDR3 sequences, approximately 6% detected once. This sequence was found in a man younger than 35 in good health. The sample was naive T cells sorted from blood. The rearrangement joins TRBV15 to TRBJ2-7; TRBD1 is a possible D gene (5 bases). The CDR3 reads CATSREKGSYFEQYF. The CDR3 DNA follows: TGTGCCACCAGCAGAGAGAAGGGGTCCTACTTCGAGCAGTACTTC.